The present TCR beta chain was sequenced within a study of cytomegalovirus exposure and HLA in healthy donors. Primers for the PCR totalled 60 Vbeta and 13 Jbeta. Data came from immunoSEQ multiplex PCR; TCRdb stores just in-frame clones and leaves some out. There are approximately 190,000 clones in the sample; around 90% occur only once, and 1% to 1.4% lies in the top ten. This clone was seen only once. Its target is unknown. Germline CDR1 is KGHSH and CDR2 is LQKENI. V lost 3 bases, J lost 3 bases, and 14 bases lay in between. The CDR3 is 16 amino acids. General observations from the study: A later analysis showed HLA-associated TCR beta chains outstripping equally common others in clonal expansion. Common viral pathogens seemed to be connected with several of the most significant clusters, according to a later analysis. CMV serostatus stood as the only immune exposure information on hand.

The source of this sequence is a boy younger than 10 in good health and CMV-seronegative. Sequenced: PBMCs. The chain links TRBV18 to TRBJ2-2; D is possibly TRBD2 (6 bases). CDR3 coding DNA: TGTGCCAGCTCACCCACCTGGGGGGACTACACCGGGGAGCTGTTTTTT. Translation gives CASSPTWGDYTGELFF.